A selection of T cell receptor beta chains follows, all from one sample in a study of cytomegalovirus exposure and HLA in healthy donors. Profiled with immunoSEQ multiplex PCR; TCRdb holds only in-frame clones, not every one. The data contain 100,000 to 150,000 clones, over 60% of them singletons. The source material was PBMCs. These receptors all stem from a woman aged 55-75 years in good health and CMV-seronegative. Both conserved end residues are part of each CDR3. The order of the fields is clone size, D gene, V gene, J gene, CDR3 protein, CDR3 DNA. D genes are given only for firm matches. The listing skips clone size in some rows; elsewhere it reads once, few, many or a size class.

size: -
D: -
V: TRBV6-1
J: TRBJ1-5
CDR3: CASSFFTGGNQPQHF
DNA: TGTGCCAGCAGTTTTTTCACGGGGGGTAATCAGCCCCAGCATTTT

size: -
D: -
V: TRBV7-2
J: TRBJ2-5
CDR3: CASSRRRALRGETQYF
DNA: TGTGCCAGCAGCCGAAGACGAGCGCTTAGAGGGGAGACCCAGTACTTC

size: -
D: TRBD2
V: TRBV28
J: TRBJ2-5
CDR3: CASSSSSGGREETQYF
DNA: TGTGCCAGCAGTTCTTCTAGCGGGGGGAGGGAAGAGACCCAGTACTTC

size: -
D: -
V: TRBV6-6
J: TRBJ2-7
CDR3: CASSEEAIYEQYF
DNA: TGTGCCAGCAGCGAAGAGGCGATCTACGAGCAGTACTTC

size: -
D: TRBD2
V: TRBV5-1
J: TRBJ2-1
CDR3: CASSLLASGSVYNEQFF
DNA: TGCGCCAGCAGCTTGTTGGCTAGCGGGAGTGTGTACAATGAGCAGTTCTTC

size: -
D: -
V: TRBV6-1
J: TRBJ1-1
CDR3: CASSVRHPNTEAFF
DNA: TGTGCCAGCAGTGTTAGACACCCGAACACTGAAGCTTTCTTT

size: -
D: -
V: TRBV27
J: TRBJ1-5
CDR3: CASRPSTAILGKAQHF
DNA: TGTGCCAGCAGACCCTCCACAGCTATACTCGGGAAGGCCCAGCATTTT

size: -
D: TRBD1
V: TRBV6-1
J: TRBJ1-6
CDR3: CAISELRTGASPLHF
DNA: TGTGCCATCAGTGAATTACGGACAGGCGCTTCACCCCTCCACTTT

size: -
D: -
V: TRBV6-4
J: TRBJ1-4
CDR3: CASNVRGIGEKLFF
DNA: TGTGCCAGCAACGTCAGGGGAATCGGTGAAAAACTGTTTTTT

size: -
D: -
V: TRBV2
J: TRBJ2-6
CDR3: CASTYSHSSGANVLTF
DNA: TGTGCCAGCACATATTCCCACAGCTCTGGGGCCAACGTCCTGACTTTC

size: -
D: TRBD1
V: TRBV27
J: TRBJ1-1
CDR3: CASKSGTGGTEAFF
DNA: TGTGCCAGCAAATCTGGGACAGGGGGCACTGAAGCTTTCTTT

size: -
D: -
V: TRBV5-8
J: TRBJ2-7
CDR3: CASSLEVTLYEQYF
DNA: TGTGCCAGCAGCTTAGAGGTCACCCTCTACGAGCAGTACTTC

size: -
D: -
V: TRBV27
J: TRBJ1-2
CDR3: CASSLRENYGYTF
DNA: TGTGCCAGCAGTTTACGAGAAAACTATGGCTACACCTTC

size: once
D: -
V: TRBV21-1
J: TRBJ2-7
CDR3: CASRKPFPF
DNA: TGTGCCAGCAGGAAACCCTTCCCTTTC

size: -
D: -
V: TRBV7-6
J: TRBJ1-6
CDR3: CASRYTTNANSPLHF
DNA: TGTGCCAGCAGGTATACTACGAACGCTAATTCACCCCTCCACTTT

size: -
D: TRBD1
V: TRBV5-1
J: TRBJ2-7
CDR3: CASSIQGGREQYF
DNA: TGCGCCAGCAGCATACAGGGGGGTCGCGAGCAGTACTTC

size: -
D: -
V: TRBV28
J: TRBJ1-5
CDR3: CALGDQPQHF
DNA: TGTGCCCTCGGGGATCAGCCCCAGCATTTT

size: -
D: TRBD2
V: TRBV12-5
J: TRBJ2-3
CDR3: CASGLGSGLAGADTQYF
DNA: TGTGCTAGTGGTTTGGGGTCGGGACTAGCGGGAGCGGATACGCAGTATTTT

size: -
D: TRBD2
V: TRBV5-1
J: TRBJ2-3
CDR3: CASSGEGIRADTQYF
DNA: TGCGCCAGCAGCGGGGAGGGGATAAGGGCAGATACGCAGTATTTT

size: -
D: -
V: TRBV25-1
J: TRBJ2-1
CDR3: CASSEGGKPYNEQFF
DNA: TGTGCCAGCAGTGAAGGGGGGAAGCCCTACAATGAGCAGTTCTTC

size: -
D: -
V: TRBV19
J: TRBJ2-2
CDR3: CASSPGRRDTGELFF
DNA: TGTGCCAGTAGCCCAGGACGGCGGGACACCGGGGAGCTGTTTTTT

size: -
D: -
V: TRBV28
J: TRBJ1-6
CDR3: CASSSNRVRNSPLHF
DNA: TGTGCCAGCAGTTCCAACAGGGTTAGAAATTCACCCCTCCACTTT

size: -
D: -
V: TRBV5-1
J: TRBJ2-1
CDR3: CASSDRAGFLSSYNEQFF
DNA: TGCGCCAGCAGCGATCGCGCGGGGTTTTTAAGCTCCTACAATGAGCAGTTCTTC

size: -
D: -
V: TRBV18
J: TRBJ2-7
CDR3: CASSAQSSYEQYF
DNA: TGTGCCAGCTCGGCACAGAGCTCCTACGAGCAGTACTTC

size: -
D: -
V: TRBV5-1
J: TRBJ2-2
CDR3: CASSLAGGTGELFF
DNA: TGCGCCAGCAGCTTGGCCGGGGGAACCGGGGAGCTGTTTTTT

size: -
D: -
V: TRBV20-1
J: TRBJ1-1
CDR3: CSALRNTEAFF
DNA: TGCAGTGCTCTCCGGAACACTGAAGCTTTCTTT

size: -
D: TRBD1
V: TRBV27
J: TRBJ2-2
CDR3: CASSPQGAGGELFF
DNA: TGTGCCAGCAGCCCACAGGGGGCCGGCGGGGAGCTGTTTTTT

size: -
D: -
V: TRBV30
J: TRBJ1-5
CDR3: CAWSVRQNQPQHF
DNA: TGTGCCTGGAGTGTACGTCAGAATCAGCCCCAGCATTTT

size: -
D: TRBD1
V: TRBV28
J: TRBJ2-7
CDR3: CASRPGTGGLGKYF
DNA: TGTGCCAGCAGACCCGGGACAGGGGGCCTGGGGAAGTACTTC

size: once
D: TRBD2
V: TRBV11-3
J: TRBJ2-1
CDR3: CASSPGGADNEQFF
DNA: TGTGCCAGCAGCCCGGGGGGTGCCGACAATGAGCAGTTCTTC

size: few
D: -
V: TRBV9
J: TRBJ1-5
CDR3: CASSPTGGAFDQPQHF
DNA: TGTGCCAGCAGCCCTACAGGAGGGGCCTTCGATCAGCCCCAGCATTTT

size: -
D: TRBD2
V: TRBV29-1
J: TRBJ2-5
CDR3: CSVEDGEGETQYF
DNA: TGCAGCGTTGAGGATGGGGAGGGAGAGACCCAGTACTTC

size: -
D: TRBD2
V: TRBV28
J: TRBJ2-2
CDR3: CASSTPGVIAGDDTGELFF
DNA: TGTGCCAGCAGCACCCCAGGAGTTATAGCGGGAGACGACACCGGGGAGCTGTTTTTT

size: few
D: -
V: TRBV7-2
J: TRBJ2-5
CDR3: CASSLESQGTQETQYF
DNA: TGTGCCAGCAGCTTAGAATCGCAGGGTACCCAAGAGACCCAGTACTTC

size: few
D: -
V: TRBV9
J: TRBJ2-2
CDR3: CASRSSPNTGELFF
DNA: TGTGCCAGCAGATCTTCCCCGAACACCGGGGAGCTGTTTTTT

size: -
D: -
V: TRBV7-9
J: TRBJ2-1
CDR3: CASSLYRDTPDNEQFF
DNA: TGTGCCAGCAGCTTATACCGGGACACTCCTGACAATGAGCAGTTCTTC

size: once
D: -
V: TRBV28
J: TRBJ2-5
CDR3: CASSLTGRQETQYF
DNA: TGTGCCAGCAGTTTAACAGGGCGTCAAGAGACCCAGTACTTC

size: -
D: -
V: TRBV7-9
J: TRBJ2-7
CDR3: CASSLGAYEQYF
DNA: TGTGCCAGCAGCTTGGGAGCCTACGAGCAGTACTTC

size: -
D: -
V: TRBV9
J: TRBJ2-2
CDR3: CASSVDRGELFF
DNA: TGTGCCAGCAGCGTAGATCGGGGGGAGCTGTTTTTT

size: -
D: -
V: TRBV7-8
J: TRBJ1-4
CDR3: CASSLVEWGQTNEKLFF
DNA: TGTGCCAGCAGCTTAGTAGAGTGGGGGCAAACTAATGAAAAACTGTTTTTT

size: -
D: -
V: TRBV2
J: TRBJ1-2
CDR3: CASSERREGLGYTF
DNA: TGTGCCAGCAGTGAAAGGCGGGAGGGGTTAGGCTACACCTTC

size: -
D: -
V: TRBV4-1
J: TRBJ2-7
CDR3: CASSLEGGAGYEQYF
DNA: TGCGCCAGCAGCCTTGAGGGGGGGGCTGGATACGAGCAGTACTTC

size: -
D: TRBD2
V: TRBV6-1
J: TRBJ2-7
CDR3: CASGTSSGLEQYF
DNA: TGTGCCAGTGGGACTAGTTCGGGGCTCGAGCAGTACTTC

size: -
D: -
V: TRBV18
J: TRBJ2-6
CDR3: CASSLPRGRGANVLTF
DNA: TGTGCCAGCTCACTCCCCAGGGGACGAGGGGCCAACGTCCTGACTTTC

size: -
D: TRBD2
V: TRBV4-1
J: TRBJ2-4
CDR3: CASSQGLAGGVAKNIQYF
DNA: TGCGCCAGCAGCCAGGGACTAGCGGGGGGTGTAGCCAAAAACATTCAGTACTTC

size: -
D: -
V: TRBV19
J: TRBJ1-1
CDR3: CASNIKWGDVEAFF
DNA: TGTGCCAGTAACATCAAATGGGGGGACGTCGAAGCTTTCTTT

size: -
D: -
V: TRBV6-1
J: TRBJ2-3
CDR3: CASSDIGTDTQYF
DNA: TGTGCCAGCAGTGACATTGGCACAGATACGCAGTATTTT

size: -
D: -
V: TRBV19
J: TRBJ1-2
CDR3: CASSIWEPNYGYTF
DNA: TGTGCCAGTAGTATTTGGGAGCCTAACTATGGCTACACCTTC

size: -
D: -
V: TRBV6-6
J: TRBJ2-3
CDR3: CASSELPDTQYF
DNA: TGTGCCAGCAGTGAGCTCCCAGATACGCAGTATTTT

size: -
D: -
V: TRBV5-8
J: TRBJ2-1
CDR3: CASRSPGRAYSYNEQFF
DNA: TGTGCCAGCAGGTCTCCCGGTCGCGCCTACTCCTACAATGAGCAGTTCTTC